This T cell receptor (beta chain) was documented in a study of T cell responses to AZD1222 COVID-19 vaccine. Study observations and caveats: Only six people who got AZD1222 tested seropositive at baseline. Donors, mostly white British, included more females; clonal diversity was possibly underestimated.

A note on this clone: What it binds is not known.

Germline lookup yields CDR1 MGHDK and CDR2 SYGVNS. The CDR3 is 16 residues long. V lost 3 bases, J lost 1 base, and 12 bases lay in between. The table came from immunoSEQ multiplex PCR; TCRdb's copy has only in-frame clones and leaves some out. The sample contains about 94,000 clones, roughly 85% of which appear only once. This TCR was recovered from an adult who received the AZD1222 COVID-19 vaccine. The sample in question was peripheral blood, obtained 28 days after the second AZD1222 dose. The chain employs TRBV25-1 and TRBJ2-2, with D perhaps matching TRBD1 or TRBD2 (5 bases each). CDR3 region: CASSEPGTGNTGELFF. CDR3 sequence (DNA): TGTGCCAGCAGTGAGCCAGGGACGGGGAACACCGGGGAGCTGTTTTTT.